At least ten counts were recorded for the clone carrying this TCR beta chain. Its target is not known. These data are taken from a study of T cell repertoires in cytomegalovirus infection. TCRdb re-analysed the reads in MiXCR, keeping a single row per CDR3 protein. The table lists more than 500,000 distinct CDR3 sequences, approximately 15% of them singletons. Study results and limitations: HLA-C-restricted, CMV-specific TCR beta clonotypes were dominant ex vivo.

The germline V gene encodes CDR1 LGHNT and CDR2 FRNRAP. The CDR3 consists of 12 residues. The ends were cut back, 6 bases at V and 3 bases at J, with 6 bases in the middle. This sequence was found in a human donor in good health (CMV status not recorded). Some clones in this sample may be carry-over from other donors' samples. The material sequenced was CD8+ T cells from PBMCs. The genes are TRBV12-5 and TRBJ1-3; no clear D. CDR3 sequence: CASGPSGNTIYF. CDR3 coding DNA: TGTGCTAGTGGCCCCAGTGGAAACACCATATATTTT.